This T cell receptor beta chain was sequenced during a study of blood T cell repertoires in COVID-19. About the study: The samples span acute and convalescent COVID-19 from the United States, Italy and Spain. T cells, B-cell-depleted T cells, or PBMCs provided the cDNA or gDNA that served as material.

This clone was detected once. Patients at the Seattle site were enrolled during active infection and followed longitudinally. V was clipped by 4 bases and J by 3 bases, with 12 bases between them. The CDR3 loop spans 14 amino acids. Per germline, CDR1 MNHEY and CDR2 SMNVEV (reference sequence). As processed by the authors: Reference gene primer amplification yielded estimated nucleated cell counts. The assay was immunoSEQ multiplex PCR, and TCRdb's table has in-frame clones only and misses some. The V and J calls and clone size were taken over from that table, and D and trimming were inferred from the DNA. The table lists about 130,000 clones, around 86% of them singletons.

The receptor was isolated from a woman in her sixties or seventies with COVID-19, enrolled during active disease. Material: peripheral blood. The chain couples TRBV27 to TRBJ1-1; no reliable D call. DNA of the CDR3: TGTGCCAGCAGTTCATCCTACCCGGACACTGAAGCTTTCTTT. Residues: CASSSSYPDTEAFF.